This entry lists 18 T cell receptor beta chains sequenced from one sample in a study of post-analysis software for immune sequencing data. For these receptors, no antigen is known. cDNA libraries for TCR beta contained unique molecular identifiers. TCRdb fed the PCR reads into MiXCR, producing one record per CDR3 protein. The sample shows about 570,000 distinct CDR3 sequences, 30% to 40% of them seen only once. Study-wide findings and caveats: Controls had lower frequencies than patients of about 5 TRBV segments, which included TRBV5-6, TRBV5-1 and TRBV20-1.

Sequenced: blood. These receptors all come from a girl under 18 with multiple sclerosis.

The table lists this clonotype with many counts. This chain joins TRBV29-1 and TRBJ2-5; 8 bases are shared with TRBD1. The DNA end is more similar to TRBJ2-7, so the J call may be wrong. The CDR3 sequence is 12 residues long. Per the germline V gene, CDR1 is SQVTM and CDR2 is ANQGSEA. This CDR3 is CSVNGQGDEQYF. DNA of the CDR3: TGCAGCGTGAACGGACAGGGCGACGAGCAGTACTTC.

In this sample, this clonotype turned up many times. In DNA form, the CDR3 reads TGTGCCACCAGCAGAGGCGGCACAGATACGCAGTATTTT. Translating it yields CATSRGGTDTQYF. The chain is built from TRBV15 and TRBJ2-3, with no clear D. The CDR3 sequence is 13 residues long. Trimming cost V 1 base and J 1 base, with 3 bases left between them. Germline CDR1 LNHNV, CDR2 YYDKDF (reference sequence).

The chain has TRBV6-5 and TRBJ2-7, with 8 bases lining up with TRBD1. This CDR3 is 14 amino acids long. Germline assignment: CDR1 MNHEY and CDR2 SVGAGI. V was pared by 6 bases and J by 7 bases, with 11 bases of the junction left unmatched. The CDR3 DNA reads TGTGCCAGCAGGAGAACAGGGGGGCGGGGTGAGCAGTACTTC. Its translation: CASRRTGGRGEQYF.

The chain links TRBV20-1 to TRBJ1-1; 7 bases are shared with TRBD1. With 1 base clipped from V and 4 bases from J, the junction kept 6 bases outside the gene matches. This CDR3 is built from 14 residues. Germline lookup yields CDR1 DFQATT and CDR2 SNEGSKA (reference sequence). DNA for the CDR3: TGCAGTGCTAGAGGGGGTGCAGGGGGCACTGAAGCTTTCTTT. This sequence encodes CSARGGAGGTEAFF.

This rearrangement joins TRBV6-1 to TRBJ1-1, with TRBD1 matching 10 bases. There are 14 residues in the CDR3. The germline V gene encodes CDR1 MNHNS and CDR2 SASEGT. After removal of 6 bases from V and 6 bases from J, the junction contained 7 bases not matched to a gene. Here the CDR3 DNA reads TGTGCCAGCAGCCGTGACAGGGGGCGCGCTGAAGCTTTCTTT. Its translation is CASSRDRGRAEAFF.

V and J are TRBV20-1 and TRBJ2-7, with D maybe TRBD1 (6 bases). This CDR3 spans 14 amino acids. Germline CDR1 reads DFQATT; CDR2 reads SNEGSKA (reference sequence). Trimming took off 3 bases at V and 3 bases at J, with 15 bases between the two ends. This chain's CDR3 is CSASIPGAGYEQYF. The CDR3 nucleotides read TGCAGTGCTAGTATTCCAGGGGCAGGCTACGAGCAGTACTTC.

This clonotype was seen a handful of times. The gene calls are TRBV6-6 and TRBJ2-5, with 7 bases lining up with TRBD1. V trimming: 7 bases; J trimming: 4 bases; junction bases outside the gene matches: 6. Germline CDR1 and CDR2: MNHNY and SVGAGI (reference sequence). The CDR3 is 13 residues long. CDR3 nucleotides: TGTGCCAGCACTGGGACAGTGGGAGAGACCCAGTACTTC. This encodes CASTGTVGETQYF.

A remark on this clonotype: At one of its ends the junction is not consistent with the germline gene, which may arise from a read error. The chain combines TRBV10-3 with TRBJ1-2; D remains ambiguous. The CDR3 is made up of 12 amino acids. Germline V gives CDR1 ENHRY, CDR2 SYGVKD. The DNA of the CDR3 is TGTACCATCAGTGAGAGGAGGGATGGCTACACCTTC. Encoded protein: CTISERRDGYTF.

In its sample, this clonotype was seen a few times. The J gene is TRBJ2-6, the V gene TRBV18, with a tentative D call TRBD1 (5 bases). This CDR3 is built from 16 residues. Per the germline V gene, CDR1 is KGHSH and CDR2 is LQKENI. The V and J ends lost 0 bases and 4 bases respectively, with 10 bases between them. Here the CDR3 DNA reads TGTGCCAGCTCACCACCGTGGGGCTCAGGGGCCAACGTCCTGACTTTC. It codes for CASSPPWGSGANVLTF.

This clonotype has just a few counts. The chain uses TRBV6-5 and TRBJ1-2; a possible D gene is TRBD1 (6 bases). The ends were cut back, 6 bases at V and 4 bases at J, with 15 bases in the middle. This CDR3 comprises 14 residues. Germline CDR1 MNHEY, CDR2 SVGAGI. The chain's CDR3 is CASSIQGEGYGYTF. The CDR3 DNA reads as TGTGCCAGCAGCATACAGGGAGAGGGCTATGGCTACACCTTC.

For the CDR3, the DNA is TGTGCCAGCAGCCAAGAGGAGAACACTGAAGCTTTCTTT. Translation gives CASSQEENTEAFF. The rearrangement links TRBV14 to TRBJ1-1, with D unresolved. CDR3 length equals 13 residues. V was trimmed by 0 bases and J by 1 base, leaving 3 bases between them. From germline, CDR1 is SGHDN and CDR2 FVKESK.

This clonotype was detected a few times. The chain employs TRBV5-6 and TRBJ2-4; a possible D gene is TRBD2 (6 bases). Germline CDR1 reads SGHDT; CDR2 reads YYEEEE. Trimming cost V 1 base and J 6 bases, with 17 bases left between them. The CDR3 is 16 amino acids. The CDR3 protein is CASSLQTWVGGNIQYF. CDR3 DNA sequence: TGTGCCAGCAGCTTGCAAACTTGGGTGGGGGGAAACATTCAGTACTTC.

CDR3 in DNA: TGTGCCAGCAGCTTAGAGGTTAGGGGGGCCAACGTCCTGACTTTC. It codes for CASSLEVRGANVLTF. This chain connects TRBV7-2 to TRBJ2-6; D call uncertain. The CDR3 is 15 amino acids. In germline, CDR1 is SGHTA, CDR2 FQGNSA. The V end was cut by 1 base, the J end by 4 bases, with 8 bases between.

This clonotype was counted only a few times. The chain links TRBV20-1 to TRBJ1-1; maybe TRBD1 (5 bases). The CDR3 extends over 13 amino acids. V lost 6 bases and J 0 bases, leaving 11 bases between the germline ends. Looked up from germline, CDR1 is DFQATT and CDR2 is SNEGSKA (reference sequence). The CDR3 region is CSATGVMNTEAFF. CDR3 DNA: TGCAGTGCAACGGGGGTCATGAACACTGAAGCTTTCTTT.

This clonotype was counted between two and nine times. This chain links TRBV27 with TRBJ2-7; TRBD1 aligns across 7 bases. V trimming: 3 bases; J trimming: 7 bases; junction bases outside the gene matches: 15. The CDR3 length is 16 residues. CDR1 and CDR2 from the germline V gene are MNHEY and SMNVEV (reference sequence). Written as DNA, the CDR3 is TGTGCCAGCAGTTTCCTCACGGGACAGACACACAATGAGCAGTACTTC. Its protein product is CASSFLTGQTHNEQYF.

This clonotype has a handful of counts. The rearrangement joins TRBV7-2 to TRBJ2-1; TRBD2 agrees at 10 bases. With V trimmed by 1 base and J by 4 bases, 4 bases remained unmatched. Looked up from germline, CDR1 is SGHTA and CDR2 is FQGNSA. The CDR3 sequence is 16 residues long. As DNA, the CDR3 is TGTGCCAGCAGCTTAGAACTAGCGGGGTTTTACAATGAGCAGTTCTTC. This sequence encodes CASSLELAGFYNEQFF.

The chain couples TRBV6-5 to TRBJ2-7; D is perhaps TRBD1 or TRBD2 (7 bases each). CDR1 is MNHEY, CDR2 SVGAGI, per germline. The germline V and J ends were trimmed by 5 bases and 2 bases, with 13 bases remaining between them. The CDR3 totals 14 residues. CDR3 sequence: CASSPGGATYEQYF. The CDR3 DNA follows: TGTGCCAGCAGTCCAGGGGGGGCGACCTACGAGCAGTACTTC.

This clonotype was detected only a few times. The V gene is TRBV6-1, the J gene TRBJ2-5, with a possible D match to TRBD2 (5 bases). Looked up from germline, CDR1 is MNHNS and CDR2 is SASEGT. The CDR3 is 13 residues long. V was trimmed by 2 bases and J by 2 bases, leaving 6 bases between them. The CDR3 DNA is TGTGCCAGCAGTGAAAGGACTCAAGAGACCCAGTACTTC. This gives the protein CASSERTQETQYF.